This record looks at one T cell receptor (beta chain) sequence and its context. The repertoire was sequenced with immunoSEQ multiplex PCR; TCRdb's copy has only in-frame clones and lacks some. The sample yields under 250,000 clones, 80% to 85% seen once. This entry is derived from a study of blood T cell repertoires in COVID-19. Study at large: Acute-phase and convalescent COVID-19 samples originated in the United States, Italy and Spain. PBMCs, B-cell-depleted T cells, or T cells provided the cDNA or gDNA that made up the material.

This CDR3 has 17 amino acids. Between the trimmed V and J ends, which lost 4 bases and 2 bases, there was a span of 21 bases. Germline lookup yields CDR1 SQVTM and CDR2 ANQGSEA. The rearrangement joins TRBV29-1 to TRBJ2-1, with TRBD2 as a possible D gene (5 bases). The sequence was obtained from a man aged 40-49 years with acute or convalescent COVID-19. The sequenced sample was peripheral blood. CDR3 amino acids: CSVVHPPPGKAYNEQFF. The DNA of the CDR3 is TGCAGCGTTGTCCATCCCCCCCCCGGGAAAGCCTACAATGAGCAGTTCTTC.